One and the same sample provided the 24 T cell receptor beta chains below, sequenced in a study of T-cell memory formation after mild COVID-19. TCRdb recomputed calls from the 5' RACE reads with MiXCR, one row per CDR3 protein. Here the sample spans roughly 610,000 distinct CDR3 sequences, 17% being singletons. The source material was PBMCs or a T cell subset sorted from them (not recorded which). The source is an adult woman who had mild COVID-19 (a few samples of this study predate the infection). Cell type and time point are not known.

This clonotype was seen more than once but under ten times. The rearrangement joins TRBV18 to TRBJ1-2, with 9 bases aligning to TRBD1. Germline V CDR1 and CDR2: KGHSH, LQKENI. V was clipped by 4 bases and J by 5 bases; unmatched bases: 5. This CDR3 is 14 amino acids long. CDR3 amino acids: CASSRRTGDYGYTF. As DNA, the CDR3 is TGTGCCAGCTCACGGCGGACAGGGGATTATGGCTACACCTTC.

This clonotype has only a few counts. The chain carries TRBV27 and TRBJ2-2, with 9 bases lining up with TRBD2. J was trimmed by 4 bases and V by 6 bases; bases with no gene match: 9. CDR1 and CDR2 from the germline V gene are MNHEY and SMNVEV (reference sequence). This CDR3 spans 16 amino acids. This CDR3 is CASSPLAGDLTGELFF. The CDR3 region has the DNA TGTGCCAGCAGCCCATTAGCGGGAGACCTCACCGGGGAGCTGTTTTTT.

This clonotype was seen more than once but under ten times. V gene TRBV7-2 combines with J gene TRBJ2-1; tentative D call: TRBD2 (6 bases). Trimming took off 5 bases at V and 2 bases at J, with 13 bases between the two ends. The germline V gene has CDR1 SGHTA and CDR2 FQGNSA. The length of the CDR3 is 15 residues. CDR3 amino acids: CASSHSGTPYNEQFF. The CDR3 region has the DNA TGTGCCAGCAGCCATAGCGGAACACCCTACAATGAGCAGTTCTTC. The complete variable domain, with remaining parts taken from reference TRBV7-2 and TRBJ2-1, reads GAGVSQSPSNKVTEKGKDVELRCDPISGHTALYWYRQSLGQGLEFLIYFQGNSAPDKSGLPSDRFSAERTGGSVSTLTIQRTQQEDSAVYLCASSHSGTPYNEQFFGPGTRLTVL.

This clonotype was found many times. This rearrangement joins TRBV12-3 or TRBV12-4 to TRBJ2-7; no definite D call. The CDR3 has 12 amino acids. V lost 0 bases and J lost 6, with 6 bases in between. DNA for the CDR3: TGTGCCAGCAGTTTAGCGATTAGCGAGCAGTACTTC. The encoded protein is CASSLAISEQYF.

V and J are TRBV4-1 and TRBJ1-5; D unclear. CDR1 and CDR2 from the germline V gene are MGHRA and YSYEKL. The CDR3 runs to 15 residues. Trimming left V 0 bases short and J 0 bases short, with 6 bases between. Here the CDR3 reads CASSQEGPSNQPQHF. Written as DNA, the CDR3 is TGCGCCAGCAGCCAAGAAGGACCTAGCAATCAGCCCCAGCATTTT.

This chain's CDR3 is CASSLEFKEETQYF. Written as DNA, the CDR3 is TGTGCCAGCAGCTTAGAGTTTAAGGAAGAGACCCAGTACTTC. J is TRBJ2-5 and V is TRBV11-2; D remains unclear. Trimming stripped 0 bases from V and 3 bases from J, with 8 bases between. CDR3 length: 14 residues. Looked up from germline, CDR1 is SGHAT and CDR2 is FQNNGV.

V is TRBV29-1 and J is TRBJ2-5; 7 positions match TRBD2. V lost 5 bases to trimming and J lost 6 bases; unmatched junction nucleotides: 6. Germline V gene sequence: CDR1 SQVTM, CDR2 ANQGSEA. The CDR3 spans 12 residues. The CDR3 protein is CSVRGGGKTQYF. CDR3 sequence (DNA): TGCAGCGTTCGGGGCGGGGGAAAGACCCAGTACTTC.

The chain recombines TRBV11-2 with TRBJ2-2; D remains ambiguous. This CDR3 is 14 amino acids long. Germline assignment: CDR1 SGHAT and CDR2 FQNNGV. Trimming cost V 1 base and J 3 bases, with 6 bases left between them. In DNA form, the CDR3 reads TGTGCCAGCAGCTTAGCACACGACACCGGGGAGCTGTTTTTT. This translates into CASSLAHDTGELFF.

The CDR3 loop is CASSLSGLAGNNEQFF. As DNA, the CDR3 is TGTGCCAGCAGCTTATCGGGACTAGCGGGGAACAATGAGCAGTTCTTC. V is TRBV9 and J is TRBJ2-1; TRBD2 agrees at 13 bases. The germline V gene has CDR1 SGDLS and CDR2 YYNGEE. V dropped 4 bases and J dropped 5; count of bases not matched to a gene: 6. CDR3 size: 16 residues.

This clonotype was observed a few times. The V and J genes are TRBV4-1 and TRBJ1-2, with 7 bases identical to TRBD1. V shed 4 bases and J 4 bases; nucleotides not matched to a gene: 9. This CDR3 has 15 residues. Per germline, CDR1 MGHRA and CDR2 YSYEKL. CDR3 sequence: CASSREGTVGYGYTF. In nucleotides, the CDR3 is TGCGCCAGCAGCCGAGAGGGGACAGTCGGCTATGGCTACACCTTC.

V and J are TRBV5-1 and TRBJ2-1, with D perhaps being TRBD1 or TRBD2 (5 bases each). This CDR3 spans 13 amino acids. In germline, CDR1 is SGHRS, CDR2 YFSETQ. The V end lost 0 bases, the J end lost 7 bases, and 8 bases lay between the germline ends. The CDR3 region has the DNA TGCGCCAGCAGCTTGGATTGGGGGAATGAGCAGTTCTTC. This sequence encodes CASSLDWGNEQFF.

The chain has TRBV5-1 and TRBJ2-1; D is unresolved. The CDR3 is 13 residues long. V lost 9 bases to trimming and J lost 0 bases, with 10 bases between them. Germline CDR1 SGHRS, CDR2 YFSETQ. This CDR3 is CATAESSYNEQFF. For the CDR3, the DNA is TGCGCCACCGCGGAGAGCTCCTACAATGAGCAGTTCTTC.

This clonotype has more than one count but fewer than ten. Here the CDR3 DNA reads TGCGCCAGCAGTTCAAGCCCCGAGGGAAGCGGGACGAAGCAGTACTTC. Its protein is CASSSSPEGSGTKQYF. The gene calls are TRBV10-2 and TRBJ2-7; 7 bases fit TRBD2. The length of the CDR3 is 16 residues. Germline V gives CDR1 WSHSY, CDR2 SAAADI. V was pared by 5 bases and J by 8 bases, with 18 bases of the junction left unmatched.

This clonotype has only a few counts. The chain employs TRBV12-3 or TRBV12-4 and TRBJ2-7; D not resolved. The V end lost 3 bases, the J end lost 0 bases, and 9 bases lay between the germline ends. The CDR3 spans 14 residues. Here the CDR3 reads CASSFQISSYEQYF. CDR3 bases: TGTGCCAGCAGTTTCCAGATTAGCTCCTACGAGCAGTACTTC.

This chain connects TRBV6-4 to TRBJ2-1; 9 nucleotides agree with TRBD2. The CDR3 covers 16 residues. The germline CDR1 and CDR2 sequences are MRHNA and SNTAGT. V lost 2 bases to trimming and J lost 8 bases; unmatched junction nucleotides: 10. CDR3 nucleotides: TGTGCCAGCAGTGACAGGGGCGGGGGGGCCCTCGATGAGCAGTTCTTC. Amino acid sequence: CASSDRGGGALDEQFF.

This clonotype showed up just a few times. The gene calls are TRBV24-1 and TRBJ2-5, with TRBD2 as a possible D gene (6 bases). The V and J ends lost 7 bases and 9 bases respectively, with 20 bases between them. This CDR3 has 14 residues. The germline gives CDR1 KGHDR, CDR2 SFDVKD. CDR3 sequence: CATRPEGPTSAQYF. The CDR3 DNA follows: TGTGCCACCAGGCCGGAGGGACCCACCTCGGCCCAGTACTTC.

This clonotype was counted once. The genes are TRBV5-6 and TRBJ2-7; D possibly corresponds to TRBD2 (5 bases). V was clipped by 0 bases and J by 3 bases, with 13 bases between them. The CDR3 loop spans 15 amino acids. The V gene's germline CDR1 is SGHDT and CDR2 YYEEEE. CDR3 nucleotides: TGTGCCAGCAGCTTGGGGGGAGAGCCCCTCTACGAGCAGTACTTC. It translates to CASSLGGEPLYEQYF.

This chain links TRBV29-1 with TRBJ2-7; TRBD1 matches at 10 bases. The CDR3 consists of 16 residues. Trimming cost V 6 bases and J 1 base; bases outside gene matches: 12. Germline V gene lookup returns CDR1 SQVTM and CDR2 ANQGSEA. DNA of the CDR3: TGCAGCGTGCGCCGGGACAGGGGCCCGCTTTCCTACGAGCAGTACTTC. Amino acids: CSVRRDRGPLSYEQYF.

V and J are TRBV6-5 and TRBJ2-1; 7 bases are a match to TRBD2. The V gene's germline CDR1 is MNHEY and CDR2 SVGAGI. This CDR3 is 16 amino acids long. V lost 5 bases to trimming and J lost 2 bases; unmatched junction nucleotides: 9. The CDR3 reads CASSKTSYAPYNEQFF. The CDR3 DNA follows: TGTGCCAGCAGTAAGACTAGCTATGCTCCCTACAATGAGCAGTTCTTC.

This clonotype appeared a few times. This chain links TRBV5-1 with TRBJ1-2; no definite D call. The CDR3 covers 13 residues. Germline lookup yields CDR1 SGHRS and CDR2 YFSETQ. V lost 4 bases, J lost 3 bases, and 10 bases lay in between. CDR3 DNA: TGCGCCAGCAGCCCTTCCGGGGACTATGGCTACACCTTC. This translates into CASSPSGDYGYTF.

This clonotype was detected a few times. CDR3 loop: CASSVGFSPGQYEQYF. The CDR3 DNA is TGCGCCAGCAGCGTAGGATTTTCACCGGGACAATACGAGCAGTACTTC. V gene TRBV5-1 combines with J gene TRBJ2-7, with D possibly matching TRBD1 (6 bases). The V and J ends lost 4 bases and 4 bases respectively, with 21 bases between them. Germline CDR1 is SGHRS and CDR2 is YFSETQ. The CDR3 loop spans 16 amino acids.

This clonotype has a count of ten or more. V gene TRBV4-1 combines with J gene TRBJ1-4, with unresolved D. V dropped 4 bases and J dropped 5 bases, with 14 bases sitting between them. Germline CDR1 is MGHRA and CDR2 is YSYEKL. The CDR3 runs to 15 residues. CDR3 nucleotides: TGCGCCAGCAGCCCGACCCCGGGAAGCAATGAAAAACTGTTTTTT. Amino acids: CASSPTPGSNEKLFF.

The sample holds one count of this clonotype. V usage is TRBV5-1 and J usage is TRBJ2-1, with D perhaps matching TRBD2 (5 bases). Trimming cost V 2 bases and J 7 bases, with 16 bases left between them. The V gene's germline CDR1 is SGHRS and CDR2 YFSETQ. This CDR3 has 15 amino acids. CDR3 DNA sequence: TGCGCCAGCAGCTTTACTGGTGGCGGGTTTAATGAGCAGTTCTTC. It codes for CASSFTGGGFNEQFF.

This clonotype was counted between two and nine times. The genes are TRBV18 and TRBJ1-5; no firm D call. The CDR3 is made up of 13 amino acids. Germline loops: CDR1 KGHSH, CDR2 LQKENI. The ends were cut back, 3 bases at V and 7 bases at J, with 10 bases in the middle. The CDR3 DNA is TGTGCCAGCTCACCTTCCAAGGACCAGCCCCAGCATTTT. Translating it yields CASSPSKDQPQHF.